The 23 T cell receptor beta chains below were found in one sample sequenced in a study of T cell responses to AZD1222 COVID-19 vaccine. Method: immunoSEQ multiplex PCR; TCRdb's copy keeps in-frame clones and lacks some. The sample has 150,000 to 200,000 clones; more than 85% are singletons. The material sequenced was peripheral blood, taken 28 days after the second AZD1222 dose. The origin of the receptors is an adult who received the AZD1222 COVID-19 vaccine.

This clone is medium-sized by share. This chain uses TRBV1 with TRBJ1-5; the table calls TRBD1, which could not be checked here. TRBV1 is assigned pseudogene status. The CDR3 covers 21 residues. This chain's CDR3 is CTSSQDFPGQGVMYSNQPQHF. CDR3 nucleotides: TGCACCAGCAGCCAAGATTTTCCGGGACAGGGAGTGATGTATAGCAATCAGCCCCAGCATTTT.

The chain uses TRBV18 and TRBJ2-7, with D unclear. The length of the CDR3 is 12 residues. The germline V gene has CDR1 KGHSH and CDR2 LQKENI. Trimming removed 3 bases at V and 7 bases at J, with 10 bases between. CDR3 sequence: CASSPNNLEQYF. CDR3 nucleotide sequence: TGTGCCAGCTCACCCAATAACTTGGAGCAGTACTTC.

V is TRBV19 and J is TRBJ2-6; perhaps TRBD1 as D (5 bases). Per the germline V gene, CDR1 is LNHDA and CDR2 is SQIVND (reference sequence). The CDR3 runs 15 residues. With 5 bases removed from V and 0 bases from J, the gap between germline ends came to 8 bases. The CDR3 DNA sequence: TGTGCCAGTAGTCGCGACAGCTCTGGGGCCAACGTCCTGACTTTC. It encodes CASSRDSSGANVLTF.

The chain uses TRBV9 and TRBJ2-7; D uncertain. V was clipped by 0 bases and J by 0 bases, with 7 bases between them. The CDR3 has 14 residues. CDR1 and CDR2 from the germline V gene are SGDLS and YYNGEE. This chain's CDR3 is CASSVAVSSYEQYF. CDR3 bases: TGTGCCAGCAGCGTAGCGGTGAGCTCCTACGAGCAGTACTTC.

The chain couples TRBV5-6 to TRBJ2-7; 9 bases fit TRBD1. V shed 4 bases, J shed 0 bases, and the junction held 5 bases outside the gene matches. CDR3 length: 15 amino acids. Per the germline V gene, CDR1 is SGHDT and CDR2 is YYEEEE. This CDR3 reads CASSTGGGYSYEQYF. The CDR3 region has the DNA TGTGCCAGCAGCACAGGGGGCGGATACTCCTACGAGCAGTACTTC.

This clone showed up just once. V gene TRBV28 combines with J gene TRBJ2-3, with 7 bases lining up with TRBD2. V shed 6 bases, J shed 2 bases, and the junction held 8 bases outside the gene matches. From germline, CDR1 is MDHEN and CDR2 SYDVKM. There are 15 residues in the CDR3. This CDR3 reads CASSRNSGDTDTQYF. Here the CDR3 DNA reads TGTGCCAGCAGCCGGAACAGCGGGGACACAGATACGCAGTATTTT.

The chain is built from TRBV3-1 (or the pseudogene TRBV3-2) and TRBJ2-7; D call uncertain. The CDR3 length is 13 residues. Germline CDR1 reads LGHDT; CDR2 reads YNNKEL (reference sequence). V was trimmed by 0 bases and J by 12 bases, leaving 15 bases between them. This CDR3 reads CASSQDPFLVRYF. For the CDR3, the DNA is TGTGCCAGCAGCCAAGACCCCTTTTTGGTTCGGTACTTC.

The rearrangement joins TRBV9 to TRBJ1-2; 9 bases agree with TRBD1. V lost 4 bases to trimming and J lost 4 bases; unmatched junction nucleotides: 17. CDR1 SGDLS and CDR2 YYNGEE come from the germline V gene. The CDR3 has 18 residues. CDR3 coding DNA: TGTGCCAGCAGCACCGAGGGGCTGACAGGGGGAGTTCCCTATGGCTACACCTTC. Translated: CASSTEGLTGGVPYGYTF.

The chain employs TRBV10-3 and TRBJ2-7; 7 bases match TRBD2. The CDR3 is made up of 16 amino acids. The germline gives CDR1 ENHRY, CDR2 SYGVKD. The V segment lost 0 bases and the J segment 1 base; nucleotides outside the gene matches: 6. The CDR3 nucleotides read TGTGCCATCAGTGAGTCCCCGGGCGGGGGATCCTACGAGCAGTACTTC. This translates into CAISESPGGGSYEQYF.

The chain carries TRBV27 and TRBJ1-1; D gene uncertain. This CDR3 has 14 residues. Germline CDR1 MNHEY, CDR2 SMNVEV (reference sequence). V lost 5 bases and J 1 base, leaving 11 bases between the germline ends. CDR3 in DNA: TGTGCCAGCAGTCCTCAGGAAACGAACACTGAAGCTTTCTTT. This translates into CASSPQETNTEAFF.

The CDR3: CASSQESGGQITDTQYF. The CDR3 region has the DNA TGTGCCAGCAGCCAAGAAAGCGGGGGGCAGATCACAGATACGCAGTATTTT. The V call is TRBV4-2, the J call TRBJ2-3; the match to TRBD2 covers 9 bases. The V and J ends lost 0 bases and 2 bases, in that order; junction bases with no gene match: 6. Germline V gene sequence: CDR1 LGHNA, CDR2 YNFKEQ. CDR3 length: 17 residues.

V and J are TRBV19 and TRBJ2-1; 8 bases agree with TRBD2. This CDR3 region has 14 residues. V lost 5 bases and J lost 9; bases outside the gene matches: 9. The germline V gene has CDR1 LNHDA and CDR2 SQIVND (reference sequence). DNA of the CDR3: TGTGCCAGTAGTTTTAGCGGGGAGATGGTTGAGCAGTTCTTC. Translation: CASSFSGEMVEQFF.

This chain joins TRBV5-6 and TRBJ2-1, with 8 bases fitting TRBD2. CDR3 length: 16 residues. V was clipped by 4 bases and J by 7 bases; unmatched bases: 13. In germline, CDR1 is SGHDT, CDR2 YYEEEE. The CDR3 reads CASSQRTSSKWNEQFF. CDR3 nucleotides: TGTGCCAGCAGCCAACGGACTAGCTCAAAATGGAATGAGCAGTTCTTC.

CDR3 region: CASSRAGVGNYEQYF. Written as DNA, the CDR3 is TGTGCCAGCAGCCGCGCGGGGGTTGGGAACTACGAGCAGTACTTC. The V call is TRBV3-1 (or the pseudogene TRBV3-2), the J call TRBJ2-7; 7 bases are shared with TRBD2. The CDR3 runs to 15 residues. Germline CDR1 reads LGHDT; CDR2 reads YNNKEL (reference sequence). V gave up 4 bases and J gave up 3 bases; unmatched junction bases: 9.

The chain joins TRBV15 to TRBJ1-6; D may be TRBD1 (5 bases). Germline assignment: CDR1 LNHNV and CDR2 YYDKDF (reference sequence). The CDR3 extends over 15 amino acids. Trimming left V 5 bases short and J 6 bases short, with 14 bases between. CDR3 protein: CATSAPGPTNSPLHF. As DNA, the CDR3 is TGTGCCACCAGCGCTCCGGGACCGACTAATTCACCCCTCCACTTT.

This clone was counted once. This sequence joins TRBV13 and TRBJ1-2; no clear D. Germline values: CDR1 PRHDT, CDR2 FYEKMQ (reference sequence). With 2 bases removed from V and 4 bases from J, the gap between germline ends came to 14 bases. The CDR3 contains 15 residues. The CDR3 nucleotides are TGTGCCAGCAGCTTAAGAGTGGAGGGCAGCTATGGCTACACCTTC. Protein: CASSLRVEGSYGYTF.

This clone was counted once. The V call is TRBV12-3 or TRBV12-4, the J call TRBJ1-6; D unclear. The length of the CDR3 is 12 residues. Between the trimmed V and J ends, which lost 3 bases and 5 bases, there was a span of 2 bases. CDR3 loop: CASSFDNSPLHF. The CDR3 bases are TGTGCCAGCAGTTTCGATAATTCACCCCTCCACTTT.

The rearrangement joins TRBV29-1 to TRBJ2-2; no firm D call. Germline loops: CDR1 SQVTM, CDR2 ANQGSEA. The length of the CDR3 is 12 residues. V lost 8 bases, J lost 4 bases, and 11 bases lay in between. Here the CDR3 reads CSTNSGTGELFF. In DNA, the CDR3 is TGCAGCACGAACAGTGGCACCGGGGAGCTGTTTTTT.

The V gene is TRBV5-6, the J gene TRBJ1-5, with 7 bases fitting TRBD1. V was clipped by 3 bases and J by 9 bases; unmatched bases: 9. CDR1 is SGHDT and CDR2 is YYEEEE in the germline V gene. The length of the CDR3 is 14 residues. The CDR3: CASSSGQLITPQHF. For the CDR3, the DNA is TGTGCCAGCAGCTCGGGACAGCTAATCACGCCCCAGCATTTT.

V gene TRBV28 combines with J gene TRBJ1-1, with 8 bases matching TRBD1. CDR3 size: 15 residues. Looked up from germline, CDR1 is MDHEN and CDR2 is SYDVKM. Trimming took 6 bases from V and 1 from J; bases not matched to a gene: 7. In DNA, the CDR3 is TGTGCCAGCAGCCTGGCGGACAGGGCGAACACTGAAGCTTTCTTT. It codes for CASSLADRANTEAFF.

The chain joins TRBV18 to TRBJ2-1; TRBD2 aligns across 14 bases. The CDR3 spans 17 residues. V shed 2 bases and J 5 bases; nucleotides not matched to a gene: 5. CDR1 is KGHSH, CDR2 LQKENI, per germline. The CDR3 nucleotides are TGTGCCAGCTCACCAACCCGACTAGCGGGAGGGGACAATGAGCAGTTCTTC. As protein: CASSPTRLAGGDNEQFF.

The rearrangement links TRBV11-3 to TRBJ2-1; D remains unclear. This CDR3 comprises 11 residues. The germline V gene encodes CDR1 SGHNT and CDR2 YENEEA. V shed 0 bases and J shed 7 bases, with 1 base lying between them. In DNA form, the CDR3 reads TGTGCCAGCAGCTTAGATAATGAGCAGTTCTTC. Protein sequence: CASSLDNEQFF.

This clone was picked up a small number of times. V is TRBV24-1 and J is TRBJ2-1; TRBD2 aligns across 12 bases. This CDR3 has 16 residues. CDR1 is KGHDR and CDR2 is SFDVKD in the germline V gene. V lost 3 bases, J lost 7 bases, and 6 bases stayed unmatched. For the CDR3, the DNA is TGTGCCACCAGTGATGAACTAGCGGGAGGAGGGAATGAGCAGTTCTTC. Translation: CATSDELAGGGNEQFF.